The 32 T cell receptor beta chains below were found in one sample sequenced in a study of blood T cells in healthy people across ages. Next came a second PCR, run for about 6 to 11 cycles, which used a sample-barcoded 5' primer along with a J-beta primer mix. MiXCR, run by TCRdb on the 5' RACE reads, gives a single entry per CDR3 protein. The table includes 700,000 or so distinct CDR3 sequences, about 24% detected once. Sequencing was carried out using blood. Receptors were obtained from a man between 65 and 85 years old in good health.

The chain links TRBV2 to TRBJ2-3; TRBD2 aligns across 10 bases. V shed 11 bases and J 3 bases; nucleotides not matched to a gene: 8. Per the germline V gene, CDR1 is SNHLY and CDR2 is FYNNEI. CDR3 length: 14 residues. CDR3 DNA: TGTGCCGCATTAAATAGCGGGGGGACAGATACGCAGTATTTT. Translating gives CAALNSGGTDTQYF.

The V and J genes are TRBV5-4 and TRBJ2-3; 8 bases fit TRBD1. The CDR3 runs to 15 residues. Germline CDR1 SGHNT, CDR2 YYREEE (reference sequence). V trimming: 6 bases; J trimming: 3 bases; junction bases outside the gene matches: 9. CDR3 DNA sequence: TGTGCCAGCACCACCTTCGGACAGGGAACAGATACGCAGTATTTT. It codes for CASTTFGQGTDTQYF.

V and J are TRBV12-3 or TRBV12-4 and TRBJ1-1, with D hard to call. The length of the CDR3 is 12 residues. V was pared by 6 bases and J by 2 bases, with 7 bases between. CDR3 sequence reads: CASSMTNTEAFF. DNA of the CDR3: TGTGCCAGCAGCATGACCAACACTGAAGCTTTCTTT.

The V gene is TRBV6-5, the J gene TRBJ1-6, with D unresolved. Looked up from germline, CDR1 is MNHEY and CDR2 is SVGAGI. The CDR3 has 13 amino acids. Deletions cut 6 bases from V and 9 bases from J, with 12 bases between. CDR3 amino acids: CASRRSSGSPLHF. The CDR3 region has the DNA TGTGCCAGCAGACGATCTTCTGGTTCACCCCTCCACTTT.

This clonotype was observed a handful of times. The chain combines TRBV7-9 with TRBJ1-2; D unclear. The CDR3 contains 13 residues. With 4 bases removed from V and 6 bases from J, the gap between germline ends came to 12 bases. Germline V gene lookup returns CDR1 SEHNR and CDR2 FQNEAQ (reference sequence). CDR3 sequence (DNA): TGTGCCAGCAGCTACCGGACTGGAAATGGCTACACCTTC. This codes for CASSYRTGNGYTF.

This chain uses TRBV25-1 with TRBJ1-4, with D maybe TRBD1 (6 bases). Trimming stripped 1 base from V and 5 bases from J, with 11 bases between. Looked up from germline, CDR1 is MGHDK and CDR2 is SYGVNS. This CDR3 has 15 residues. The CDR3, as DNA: TGTGCCAGCAGTGAATCGGGGGCGCTAAATGAAAAACTGTTTTTT. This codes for CASSESGALNEKLFF.

The CDR3 DNA reads as TGTGCCAGCAGTTTTCTCGGGGTTACTTACGAGCAGTACTTC. Its translation is CASSFLGVTYEQYF. V and J are TRBV28 and TRBJ2-5; a weak D match, TRBD2 (5 bases). The J call may be in error: the DNA end matches TRBJ2-7 better. This CDR3 contains 14 residues. Germline loops: CDR1 MDHEN, CDR2 SYDVKM.

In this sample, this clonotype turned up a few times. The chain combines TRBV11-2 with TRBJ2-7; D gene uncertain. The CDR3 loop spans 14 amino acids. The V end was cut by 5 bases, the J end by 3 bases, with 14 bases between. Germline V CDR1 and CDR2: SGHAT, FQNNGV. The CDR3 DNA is TGTGCCAGCAGCCTAAAGTTAACTGGCTACGAGCAGTACTTC. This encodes CASSLKLTGYEQYF.

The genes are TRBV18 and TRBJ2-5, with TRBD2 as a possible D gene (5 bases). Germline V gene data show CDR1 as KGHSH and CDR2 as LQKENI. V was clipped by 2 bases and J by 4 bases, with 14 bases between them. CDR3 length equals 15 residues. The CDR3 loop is CASSPITDSGETQYF. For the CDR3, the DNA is TGTGCCAGCTCACCAATTACGGACTCAGGAGAGACCCAGTACTTC.

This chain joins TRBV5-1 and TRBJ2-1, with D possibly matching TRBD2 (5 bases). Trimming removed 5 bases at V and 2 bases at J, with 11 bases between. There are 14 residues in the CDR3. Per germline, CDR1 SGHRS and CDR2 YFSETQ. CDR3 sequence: CASRTAETYNEQFF. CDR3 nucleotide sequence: TGCGCCAGCAGAACAGCGGAGACCTACAATGAGCAGTTCTTC.

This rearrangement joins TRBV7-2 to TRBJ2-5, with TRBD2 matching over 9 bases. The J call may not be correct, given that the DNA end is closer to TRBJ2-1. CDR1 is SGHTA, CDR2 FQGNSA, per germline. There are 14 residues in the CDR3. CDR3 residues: CASSSGLARHEQFF. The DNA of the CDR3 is TGTGCCAGCAGCTCAGGACTAGCGAGGCATGAGCAGTTCTTC.

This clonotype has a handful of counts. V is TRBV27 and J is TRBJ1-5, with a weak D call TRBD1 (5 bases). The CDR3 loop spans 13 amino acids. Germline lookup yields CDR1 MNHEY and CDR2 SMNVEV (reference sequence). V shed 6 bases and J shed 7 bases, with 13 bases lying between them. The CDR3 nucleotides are TGTGCCAGCAGAGGGCGCAGGGACCAGCCCCAGCATTTT. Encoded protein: CASRGRRDQPQHF.

CDR3 coding DNA: TGTGCCAGCAGTGAAGCGGGGGCAGGGGCAAGCTCTGGAAACACCATATATTTT. This translates into CASSEAGAGASSGNTIYF. V gene TRBV6-1 combines with J gene TRBJ1-3; D possibly corresponds to TRBD1 (6 bases). This CDR3 region has 18 residues. The ends were cut back, 0 bases at V and 0 bases at J, with 15 bases in the middle. In germline, CDR1 is MNHNS, CDR2 SASEGT.

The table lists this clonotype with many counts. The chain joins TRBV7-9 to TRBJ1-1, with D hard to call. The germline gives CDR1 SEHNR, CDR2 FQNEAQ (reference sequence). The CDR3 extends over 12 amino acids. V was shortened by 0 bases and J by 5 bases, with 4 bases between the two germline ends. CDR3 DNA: TGTGCCAGCAGCTTAGCCTATACTGAAGCTTTCTTT. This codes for CASSLAYTEAFF.

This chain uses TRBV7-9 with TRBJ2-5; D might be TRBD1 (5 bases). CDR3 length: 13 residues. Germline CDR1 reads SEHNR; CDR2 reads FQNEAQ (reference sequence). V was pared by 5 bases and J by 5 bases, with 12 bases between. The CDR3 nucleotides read TGTGCCAGCAGCCCCTCAGGGTGGGAGACCCAGTACTTC. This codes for CASSPSGWETQYF. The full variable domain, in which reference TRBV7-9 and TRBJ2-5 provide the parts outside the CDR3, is DTGVSQNPRHKITKRGQNVTFRCDPISEHNRLYWYRQTLGQGPEFLTYFQNEAQLEKSRLLSDRFSAERPKGSFSTLEIQRTEQGDSAMYLCASSPSGWETQYFGPGTRLLVL.

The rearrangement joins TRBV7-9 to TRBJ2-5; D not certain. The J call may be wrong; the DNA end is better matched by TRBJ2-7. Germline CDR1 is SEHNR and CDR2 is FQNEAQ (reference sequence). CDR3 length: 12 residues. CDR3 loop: CASSLVTYEQYF. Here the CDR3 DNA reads TGTGCCAGCAGCTTAGTGACGTACGAGCAGTACTTC.

CDR3 DNA sequence: TGTGCCAGCAGTCGTACAGGGTTGGGCTCCTACAAGCAGTACTTC. This codes for CASSRTGLGSYKQYF. This chain links TRBV12-3 or TRBV12-4 with TRBJ2-5, with a possible D match to TRBD1 (6 bases). The CDR3 sequence is 15 residues long. Deletions cut 5 bases from V and 11 bases from J, with 24 bases between.

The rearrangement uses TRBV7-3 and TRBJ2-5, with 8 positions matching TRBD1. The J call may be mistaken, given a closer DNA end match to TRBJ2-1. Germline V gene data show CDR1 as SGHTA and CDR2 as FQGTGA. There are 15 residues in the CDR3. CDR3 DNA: TGTGCCAGCAGCTTACCCGGGACAGGTATCAATGAGCAGTTCTTC. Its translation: CASSLPGTGINEQFF.

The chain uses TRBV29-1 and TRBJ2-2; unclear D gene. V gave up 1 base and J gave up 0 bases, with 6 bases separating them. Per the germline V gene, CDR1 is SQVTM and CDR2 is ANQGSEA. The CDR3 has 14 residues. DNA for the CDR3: TGCAGCGTTGAAGTACAAGCGAACACCGGGGAGCTGTTTTTT. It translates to CSVEVQANTGELFF.

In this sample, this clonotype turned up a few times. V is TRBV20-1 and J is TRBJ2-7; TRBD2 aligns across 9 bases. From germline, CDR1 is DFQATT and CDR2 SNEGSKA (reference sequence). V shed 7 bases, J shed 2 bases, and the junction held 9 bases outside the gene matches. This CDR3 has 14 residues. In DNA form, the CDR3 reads TGCAGTGGGTCCAATAGCGGGGGCCCCTACGAGCAGTACTTC. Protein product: CSGSNSGGPYEQYF.

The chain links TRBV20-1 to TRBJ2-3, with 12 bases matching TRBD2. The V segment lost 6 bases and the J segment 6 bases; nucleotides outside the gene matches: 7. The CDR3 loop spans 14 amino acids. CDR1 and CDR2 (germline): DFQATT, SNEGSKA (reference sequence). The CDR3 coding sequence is TGCAGTGCACAACTAGCGGGAGGTGACGATACGCAGTATTTT. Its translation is CSAQLAGGDDTQYF.

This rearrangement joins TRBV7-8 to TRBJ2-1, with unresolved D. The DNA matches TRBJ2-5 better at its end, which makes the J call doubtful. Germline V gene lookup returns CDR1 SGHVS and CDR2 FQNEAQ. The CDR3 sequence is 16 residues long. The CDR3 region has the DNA TGTGCCAGCAGCAACCAGTTACTGGGGTACCAAGAGACCCAGTACTTC. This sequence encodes CASSNQLLGYQETQYF.

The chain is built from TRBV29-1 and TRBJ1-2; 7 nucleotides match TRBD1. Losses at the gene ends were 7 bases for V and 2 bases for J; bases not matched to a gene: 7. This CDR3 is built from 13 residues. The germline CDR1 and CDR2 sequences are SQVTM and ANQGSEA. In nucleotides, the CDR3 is TGCAGCGCCTGGACAGGCCCCAACTATGGCTACACCTTC. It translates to CSAWTGPNYGYTF.

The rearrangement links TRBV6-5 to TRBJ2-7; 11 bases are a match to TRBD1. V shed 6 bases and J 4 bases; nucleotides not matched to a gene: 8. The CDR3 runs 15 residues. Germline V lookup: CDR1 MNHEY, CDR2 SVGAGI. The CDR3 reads CASSPDRGLGYEQYF. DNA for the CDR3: TGTGCCAGCAGCCCGGACAGGGGGCTAGGGTACGAGCAGTACTTC.

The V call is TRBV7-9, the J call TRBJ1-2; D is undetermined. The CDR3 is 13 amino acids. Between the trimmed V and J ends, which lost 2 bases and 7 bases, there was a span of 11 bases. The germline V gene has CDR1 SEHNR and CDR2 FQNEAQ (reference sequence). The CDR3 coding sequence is TGTGCCAGCAGCTTATATCCGGGAGCTGGCTACACCTTC. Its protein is CASSLYPGAGYTF.

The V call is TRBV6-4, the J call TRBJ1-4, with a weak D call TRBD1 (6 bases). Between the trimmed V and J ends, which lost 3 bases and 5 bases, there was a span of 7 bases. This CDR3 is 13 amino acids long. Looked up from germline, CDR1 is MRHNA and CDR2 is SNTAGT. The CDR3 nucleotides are TGTGCCAGCAGTGAGGGGGCGAATGAAAAACTGTTTTTT. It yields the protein CASSEGANEKLFF.

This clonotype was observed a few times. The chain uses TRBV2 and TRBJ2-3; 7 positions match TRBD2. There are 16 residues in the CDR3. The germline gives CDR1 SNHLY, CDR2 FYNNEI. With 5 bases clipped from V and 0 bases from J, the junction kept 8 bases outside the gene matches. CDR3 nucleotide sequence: TGTGCCAGCAGTCTCCTAGCGGCAACTAGCACAGATACGCAGTATTTT. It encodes CASSLLAATSTDTQYF.

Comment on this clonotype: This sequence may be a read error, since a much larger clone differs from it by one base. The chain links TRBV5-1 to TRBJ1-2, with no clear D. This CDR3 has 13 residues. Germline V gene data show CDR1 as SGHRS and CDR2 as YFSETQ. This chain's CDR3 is CASSLEPNHGYTF. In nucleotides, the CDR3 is TGCGCCAGCAGCTTGGAGCCTAACCATGGCTACACCTTC. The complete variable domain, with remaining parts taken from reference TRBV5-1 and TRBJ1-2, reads KAGVTQTPRYLIKTRGQQVTLSCSPISGHRSVSWYQQTPGQGLQFLFEYFSETQRNKGNFPGRFSGRQFSNSRSEMNVSTLELGDSALYLCASSLEPNHGYTFGSGTRLTVV.

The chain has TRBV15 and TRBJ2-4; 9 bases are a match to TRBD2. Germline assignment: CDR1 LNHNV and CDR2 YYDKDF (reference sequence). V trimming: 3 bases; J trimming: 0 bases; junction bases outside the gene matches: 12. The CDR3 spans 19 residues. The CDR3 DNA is TGTGCCACCAGCAGGGATCGTAGCTCTAGCGGGGTAGCCAAAAACATTCAGTACTTC. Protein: CATSRDRSSSGVAKNIQYF.

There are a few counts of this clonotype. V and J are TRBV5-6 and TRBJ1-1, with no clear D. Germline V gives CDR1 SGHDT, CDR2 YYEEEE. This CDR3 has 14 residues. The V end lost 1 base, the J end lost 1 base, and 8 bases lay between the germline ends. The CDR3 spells CASSLRQPNTEAFF. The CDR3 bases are TGTGCCAGCAGCTTGAGGCAGCCGAACACTGAAGCTTTCTTT. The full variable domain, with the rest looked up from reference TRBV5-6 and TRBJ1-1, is DAGVTQSPTHLIKTRGQQVTLRCSPKSGHDTVSWYQQALGQGPQFIFQYYEEEERQRGNFPDRFSGHQFPNYSSELNVNALLLGDSALYLCASSLRQPNTEAFFGQGTRLTVV.

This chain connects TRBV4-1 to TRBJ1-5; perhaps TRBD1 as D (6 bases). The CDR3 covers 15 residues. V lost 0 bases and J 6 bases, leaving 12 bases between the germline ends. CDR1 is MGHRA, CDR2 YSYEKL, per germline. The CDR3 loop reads CASSQDETGRQPQHF. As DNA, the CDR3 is TGCGCCAGCAGCCAAGACGAGACAGGCCGTCAGCCCCAGCATTTT.

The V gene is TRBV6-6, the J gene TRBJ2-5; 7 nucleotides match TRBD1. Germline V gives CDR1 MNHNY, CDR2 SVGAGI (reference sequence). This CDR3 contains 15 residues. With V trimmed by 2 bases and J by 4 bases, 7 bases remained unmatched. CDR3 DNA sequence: TGTGCCAGCAGTTACCCCGGGACAGTGCCAGAGACCCAGTACTTC. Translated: CASSYPGTVPETQYF.